This T cell receptor (beta chain) appears in the sequencing data of a study of blood T cells in healthy people across ages. Only one count was recorded for this clonotype. Then a second PCR, running roughly 7 to 11 cycles, was carried out with a sample-barcoded 5' primer and a J-beta primer mix. In TCRdb, the 5' RACE reads were re-called with MiXCR into one record per CDR3 protein. The sample lists 550,000 to 800,000 distinct CDR3 sequences, approximately 31% seen once, with 15% to 19% in the top ten. CDR1 is SGHDT and CDR2 is YYEEEE in the germline V gene. This CDR3 is 14 amino acids long. V lost 2 bases and J 10 bases, leaving 16 bases between the germline ends.

The chain links TRBV5-6 to TRBJ2-1; D is unresolved. Material for sequencing was blood. The clonotype was recovered from an elderly woman in good health. CDR3 in amino acids: CASSLKASLAEQFF. In nucleotides, the CDR3 is TGTGCCAGCAGCTTAAAGGCTAGTCTGGCCGAGCAGTTCTTC. Looking up the rest from reference TRBV5-6 and TRBJ2-1 gives the full variable domain: DAGVTQSPTHLIKTRGQQVTLRCSPKSGHDTVSWYQQALGQGPQFIFQYYEEEERQRGNFPDRFSGHQFPNYSSELNVNALLLGDSALYLCASSLKASLAEQFFGPGTRLTVL.